The source of this T cell receptor (beta chain) is a study of blood T cell repertoires in COVID-19. Study as a whole: Material from acute and convalescent COVID-19 was sourced from the United States, Italy and Spain. In each case, the material was cDNA or gDNA derived from T cells, B-cell-depleted T cells, or PBMCs.

In the authors' workflow: Amplifying reference gene primers gave estimates of nucleated cell counts. Produced via immunoSEQ multiplex PCR; TCRdb's table is partial and in-frame only. The DNA gave D and trimming, while V, J and clone size come from that table. The data contain some 290,000 clones, about 85% of them singletons. Sequences were obtained from peripheral blood. The sequence derives from a woman in her forties or fifties who had recovered from COVID-19.

The CDR3 DNA reads as TGTGCCAGCAGCTTGTCCGGGGGTGCCGGTAGTGAGACCCAGTACTTC. Its translation is CASSLSGGAGSETQYF. The chain carries TRBV5-4 and TRBJ2-5; perhaps TRBD2 as D (6 bases). V dropped 1 base and J dropped 5 bases, with 18 bases sitting between them. The CDR3 totals 16 residues. Germline CDR1 SGHNT, CDR2 YYREEE (reference sequence).